This T cell receptor beta chain emerged from a study of blood T cell repertoires in COVID-19. Background on the study: The United States, Italy and Spain provided the acute and convalescent COVID-19 samples. T cells, B-cell-depleted T cells, or PBMCs provided the cDNA or gDNA that served as material.

Authors' processing steps: Estimates of nucleated cell counts were drawn from the amplification of reference gene primers. Only in-frame clones appear in the TCRdb table, and some are missing; sequencing was by immunoSEQ multiplex PCR. V and J calls and clone size follow that table, whereas D and trimming were derived from the DNA. This sample has about 160,000 clones, with around 87% found just once. The J segment lost 3 bases and the V segment lost 4 bases, leaving 2 bases of the junction unmatched. Germline V gene sequence: CDR1 LGHNA, CDR2 YSLEER. The CDR3 contains 13 residues. The chain recombines TRBV4-3 with TRBJ1-1; the match to TRBD1 covers 7 bases. The sequence came from a woman aged 55-70 years with active or convalescent COVID-19. Sequencing was done on a sample of peripheral blood. The DNA for the CDR3 is TGCGCCAGCAGCCTCACAGGGGACACTGAAGCTTTCTTT. Translated, it gives CASSLTGDTEAFF.